A selection of T cell receptor beta chains follows, all from one sample in a study of shared clonotypes between healthy human individuals. Clones were read by immunoSEQ multiplex PCR, and TCRdb kept only the in-frame ones, dropping some. The sample consists of approximately 1,500,000 clones, approximately 98% of them appearing once. The sample consisted of naive CD4+ T cells sorted from blood. These receptors originate from a young man in good health. CDR3s include the opening cysteine and the closing phenylalanine or tryptophan. D genes are given only for firm matches. Some rows have no size entry. The others give once, few or many, or a class for an expanded clone.

size	V	D	J	DNA	CDR3
.	TRBV5-4	TRBD1	TRBJ1-1	TGTGCCAGCAGCTTAAGACAGGGGAACACTGAAGCTTTCTTT	CASSLRQGNTEAFF
.	TRBV30	TRBD1	TRBJ2-1	TGTGCCTCCACCGAAGGGACAGGCTACAATGAGCAGTTCTTC	CASTEGTGYNEQFF
.	TRBV7-9	TRBD1	TRBJ1-3	TGTGCCAGCAGCTGGGACAGGACCTCTGGAAACACCATATATTTT	CASSWDRTSGNTIYF
.	TRBV7-2	.	TRBJ2-7	TGTGCCAGCAGCTCGAGGGGGCGGGACCGAGCCTACGAGCAGTACTTC	CASSSRGRDRAYEQYF
.	TRBV5-1	.	TRBJ2-3	TGCGCCAGCAGCTTGCATCTCGGGATAGATACGCAGTATTTT	CASSLHLGIDTQYF
once	TRBV18	TRBD2	TRBJ2-7	TGTGCCAGCTCACTGAGCGGGAAGGACGAGCAGTACTTC	CASSLSGKDEQYF
.	TRBV5-6	.	TRBJ2-1	TGTGCCAGCAGCCATTACCAGGGAAGCTCTGAGCAGTTCTTC	CASSHYQGSSEQFF
.	TRBV7-8	TRBD2	TRBJ2-2	TGTGCCAGCAGCCTCGTAGCGGGAGGGGGCACCGGGGAGCTGTTTTTT	CASSLVAGGGTGELFF
.	TRBV5-8	TRBD1	TRBJ1-2	TGTGCCAGCAGCTCGTCACAGGGGGTGCATGGCTACACCTTC	CASSSSQGVHGYTF
.	TRBV7-8	.	TRBJ2-7	TGTGCCAGCAGCTTAGCGCACAGTTCCTACGAGCAGTACTTC	CASSLAHSSYEQYF
.	TRBV6-1	.	TRBJ1-3	TGTGCCAGCACCGCTACGACCGGGGGAAACACCATATATTTT	CASTATTGGNTIYF
once	TRBV29-1	.	TRBJ1-2	TGCAGCGTTGACAGGGGCGAGGGCTACACCTTC	CSVDRGEGYTF
.	TRBV28	.	TRBJ2-7	TGTGCCAGCATAGGGAGAAAAGGGGGGGTCGCCTACGAGCAGTACTTC	CASIGRKGGVAYEQYF
.	TRBV6-5	.	TRBJ2-1	TGTGCCAGCAGTTTAGGCGGACCCGAGCAGTTCTTC	CASSLGGPEQFF
.	TRBV11-2	TRBD1	TRBJ2-7	TGTGCCAGCAGGCCCCCGGGACAGGGTGGGTACGAGCAGTACTTC	CASRPPGQGGYEQYF
.	TRBV6-4	TRBD1	TRBJ2-1	TGTGCCAGCAGGAGCGACAGGGACAATGAGCAGTTCTTC	CASRSDRDNEQFF
once	TRBV18	TRBD1	TRBJ1-1	TGTGCCAGCTCCGCCGGGGCAGGGGGCACTGAAGCTTTCTTT	CASSAGAGGTEAFF
.	TRBV29-1	.	TRBJ2-7	TGCAGCGTTGAGGAGACAGGAACCTCCTACGAGCAGTACTTC	CSVEETGTSYEQYF
.	TRBV6-5	.	TRBJ1-1	TGTGCCAGCAGTTACGGAAGTGTCGCTGAAGCTTTCTTT	CASSYGSVAEAFF
.	TRBV9	.	TRBJ2-3	TGTGCCAGCAGCCCCGACAGGTGGGGAATTGGGGATACGCAGTATTTT	CASSPDRWGIGDTQYF
.	TRBV7-2	.	TRBJ2-7	TGTGCCAGCAGCCCAAGGCCTTCGTACGAGCAGTACTTC	CASSPRPSYEQYF
.	TRBV13	.	TRBJ1-1	TGTGCCAGCAGCTTAGCAGGGGTTGGAACTGAAGCTTTCTTT	CASSLAGVGTEAFF
.	TRBV6-6	.	TRBJ1-3	TGTGCCAGCAGTTGGGCGCTAAACACCATATATTTT	CASSWALNTIYF
.	TRBV19	.	TRBJ2-7	TGTGCCAGTCAAGAGGATGGAGGGCACGAGCAGTACTTC	CASQEDGGHEQYF
.	TRBV11-2	.	TRBJ2-7	TGTGCCAGCAGCCCAATCACCACCTACGAGCAGTACTTC	CASSPITTYEQYF
.	TRBV10-2	.	TRBJ2-5	TGCGCCAGCAGTGAGCGCCGGGGGAAGGGGCAAGAGACCCAGTACTTC	CASSERRGKGQETQYF
.	TRBV5-8	.	TRBJ2-7	TGTGCCAGCCCCCTCGAGCAGTACTTC	CASPLEQYF
.	TRBV5-1	.	TRBJ2-7	TGCGCCAGCAGCTTACCAGGGAACGAGCAGTACTTC	CASSLPGNEQYF
.	TRBV4-1	.	TRBJ2-7	TGCGCCAGCAGCCTCCTTCCCCCGGACAGCCGGCTAGCGGCAAGCTCCTACGAGCAGTACTTC	CASSLLPPDSRLAASSYEQYF
.	TRBV5-1	TRBD2	TRBJ2-2	TGCGCCAGCAGCTTGGCTGCACTAGCGGCTGACACCGGGGAGCTGTTTTTT	CASSLAALAADTGELFF
.	TRBV7-9	TRBD2	TRBJ2-3	TGTGCCAGCAGCTCCGGGACTAGCGGGTTACGGCCAGATACGCAGTATTTT	CASSSGTSGLRPDTQYF
.	TRBV4-1	TRBD1	TRBJ1-5	TGCGCCAGCAGCCAAAGGGCGGGGCAGGGGGGTAGCAATCAGCCCCAGCATTTT	CASSQRAGQGGSNQPQHF
.	TRBV29-1	.	TRBJ2-5	TGCAGCGCAACACAGGGCCCAGAGACCCAGTACTTC	CSATQGPETQYF